A selection of T cell receptor beta chains follows, all from one sample in a study of blood T cell repertoires in COVID-19. Data came from immunoSEQ multiplex PCR; TCRdb stores just in-frame clones and leaves some out. This table holds 250,000 to 300,000 clones, about 89% found once. Sequencing input: peripheral blood. The receptors originated from a man between 50 and 59 years old with acute or convalescent COVID-19. Both conserved end residues are part of each CDR3. A D gene is named only where the DNA matches it firmly. Some rows have no size entry. The others give once, few or many, or a class for an expanded clone.

clone size	V gene	D gene	J gene	CDR3 DNA	CDR3 protein
.	TRBV12-5	.	TRBJ1-1	TGTGCTAGTGGTTTGCAGGGCCCCACTGAAGCTTTCTTT	CASGLQGPTEAFF
.	TRBV6-5	.	TRBJ1-2	TGTGCCAGCAGTCGACAGCCCTATGGCTACACCTTC	CASSRQPYGYTF
.	TRBV10-2	.	TRBJ2-3	TGCGCCAGCAGTGAGTCGCCGGGGACAGATACGCAGTATTTT	CASSESPGTDTQYF
.	TRBV5-5	TRBD1	TRBJ1-5	TGTGCCAGCAGCTTATGGACAGGGGATGATCAGCCCCAGCATTTT	CASSLWTGDDQPQHF
.	TRBV11-2	.	TRBJ1-3	TGTGCCAGCAGCTCGATCCGCGCAGGAGGAAACACCATATATTTT	CASSSIRAGGNTIYF
.	TRBV6-5	TRBD1	TRBJ2-3	TGTGCCAGCAGTTCGGGACAGGGTTCCACAGATACGCAGTATTTT	CASSSGQGSTDTQYF
.	TRBV7-3	TRBD2	TRBJ2-1	TGTGCCAGCAGGGCGGTGGGTAGCGGGGACAATGAGCAGTTCTTC	CASRAVGSGDNEQFF
.	TRBV9	TRBD2	TRBJ2-3	TGTGCCAGCAGCCCAGTAGCGGGGGAGAGGGATACGCAGTATTTT	CASSPVAGERDTQYF
.	TRBV5-5	TRBD1	TRBJ2-7	TGTGCCAGCCTGTCGGAGGCGTGGGGACAGGGGGATTACGAGCAGTACTTC	CASLSEAWGQGDYEQYF
.	TRBV19	TRBD1	TRBJ2-2	TGTGCCAGTAGAATCACCGGGACAGGGGGCGGGACCGGGGAGCTGTTTTTT	CASRITGTGGGTGELFF
once	TRBV11-3	TRBD2	TRBJ2-1	TGTGCCAGCAGCTTAGTCGGGAGGTTGGACAATGAGCAGTTCTTC	CASSLVGRLDNEQFF
.	TRBV7-8	TRBD1	TRBJ2-1	TGTGCCAGCAGTCCACGCGGATTACAGGGGTTAGTGAAGTTCTTC	CASSPRGLQGLVKFF
.	TRBV6-6	.	TRBJ2-3	TGTGCCAGCAGTTACTCCCGGAGAGAAGATACGCAGTATTTT	CASSYSRREDTQYF
.	TRBV27	TRBD1	TRBJ1-6	TGTGCCAGCAGGTCGACAGGGGGGCCCTATAATTCACCCCTCCACTTT	CASRSTGGPYNSPLHF
.	TRBV18	.	TRBJ1-2	TGTGCCAGCTCACCAAACAGGGAGTTTAACTATGGCTACACCTTC	CASSPNREFNYGYTF
.	TRBV30	.	TRBJ1-5	TGTGCCTGGAGTGGGCAGGGTAATCAGCCCCAGCATTTT	CAWSGQGNQPQHF
.	TRBV19	TRBD1	TRBJ2-6	TGTGCCAGTAGTTCGCGTCGGGACAGGACGCTCTCTGGGGCCAACGTCCTGACTTTC	CASSSRRDRTLSGANVLTF
once	TRBV9	.	TRBJ2-1	TGTGCCAGCAGCACCGGGGGTGTAAAGTTCTTC	CASSTGGVKFF
.	TRBV18	TRBD1	TRBJ2-2	TGTGCCAGCTCATCGGGACAGGGGAGCACCGGGGAGCTGTTTTTT	CASSSGQGSTGELFF
.	TRBV5-5	.	TRBJ2-1	TGTGCCAGCAGCCTTAAGATGGGACATGGAGCTTACAATGAGCAGTTCTTC	CASSLKMGHGAYNEQFF
.	TRBV19	.	TRBJ2-7	TGTGCCAGTAGTCCCACTAGAGGAGCCGGCTACGAGCAGTACTTC	CASSPTRGAGYEQYF
.	TRBV4-2	.	TRBJ1-2	TGTGCCAGCAGCCAAGAAGTCGGGGAATCGGGCTATGGCTACACCTTC	CASSQEVGESGYGYTF
.	TRBV19	TRBD1	TRBJ1-5	TGTGCCAGTAGTACCCGGGACAGAAATCAGCCCCAGCATTTT	CASSTRDRNQPQHF
.	TRBV9	TRBD1	TRBJ2-3	TGTGCCAGCAGCGTAGGGCAGGGGGCCAGCACAGATACGCAGTATTTT	CASSVGQGASTDTQYF
.	TRBV6-6	.	TRBJ2-2	TGTGCCAGCAGTTACCCTGGGCCAGCCACCCCCGGGGAGCTGTTTTTT	CASSYPGPATPGELFF
once	TRBV21-1	.	TRBJ2-1	TGTGCCAGCAGACCCTACCAAAGGGTGGGACTAGCGGGGGGCGAACCCTACAATGAGCAGTTCTTC	CASRPYQRVGLAGGEPYNEQFF
.	TRBV4-2	TRBD1	TRBJ1-5	TGTGCCAGCAGCCAAGGGGACAGGAATCAGCCCCAGCATTTT	CASSQGDRNQPQHF